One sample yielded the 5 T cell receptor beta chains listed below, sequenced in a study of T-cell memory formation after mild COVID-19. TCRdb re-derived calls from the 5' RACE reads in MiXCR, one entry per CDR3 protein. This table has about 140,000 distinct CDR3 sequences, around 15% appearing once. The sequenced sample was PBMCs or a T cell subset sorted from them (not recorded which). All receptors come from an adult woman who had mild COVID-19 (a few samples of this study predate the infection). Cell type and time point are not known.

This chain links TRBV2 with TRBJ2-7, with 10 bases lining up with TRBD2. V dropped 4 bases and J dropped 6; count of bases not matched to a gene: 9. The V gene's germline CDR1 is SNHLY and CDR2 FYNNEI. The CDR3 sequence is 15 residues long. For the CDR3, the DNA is TGTGCCAGCAGTGGAACTAGCGGGATAGGGCTCGAGCAGTACTTC. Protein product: CASSGTSGIGLEQYF.

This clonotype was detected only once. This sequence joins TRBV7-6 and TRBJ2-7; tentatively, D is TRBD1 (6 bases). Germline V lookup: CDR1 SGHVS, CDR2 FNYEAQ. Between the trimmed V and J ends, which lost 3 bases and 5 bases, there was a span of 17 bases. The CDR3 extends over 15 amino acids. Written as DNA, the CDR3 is TGTGCCAGCAGCTTGGCCCCTGGGCAGGGGAACGAGCAGTACTTC. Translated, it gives CASSLAPGQGNEQYF.

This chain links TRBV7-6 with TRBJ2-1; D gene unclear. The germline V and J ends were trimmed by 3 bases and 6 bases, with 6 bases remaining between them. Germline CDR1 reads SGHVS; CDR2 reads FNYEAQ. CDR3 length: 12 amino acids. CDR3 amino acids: CASSLLSNEQFF. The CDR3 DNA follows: TGTGCCAGCAGCTTGCTGAGCAATGAGCAGTTCTTC.

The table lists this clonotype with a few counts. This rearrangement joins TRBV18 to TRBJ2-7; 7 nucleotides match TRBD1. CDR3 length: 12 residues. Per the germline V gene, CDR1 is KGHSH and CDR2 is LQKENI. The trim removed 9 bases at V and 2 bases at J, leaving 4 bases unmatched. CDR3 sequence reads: CASRDSTYEQYF. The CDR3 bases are TGTGCCAGTCGGGACAGCACCTACGAGCAGTACTTC.

CDR3 bases: TGTGCCAGCAGCTCCCAAGTCCCTATGGTAGCGGGGGTATCCACAGATACGCAGTATTTT. Residues: CASSSQVPMVAGVSTDTQYF. The V gene is TRBV7-2, the J gene TRBJ2-3; 9 bases match TRBD2. This CDR3 has 20 residues. The V gene end was trimmed by 4 bases and the J gene end by 2 bases; junction bases not matched to a gene: 19. Germline V gives CDR1 SGHTA, CDR2 FQGNSA.